This T cell receptor (beta chain) appears in the sequencing data of a study of CD8+ T cells in alopecia areata. Turning to the study itself: Affected scalp percentage gauged treated patients' severity. Study outcomes and limitations: Greater clonality was observed in lesional scalp samples, especially alopecia totalis/universalis, versus normal scalp.

Looked up from germline, CDR1 is GTSNPN and CDR2 is SVGIG (reference sequence). Trimming pared 2 bases from V and 0 bases from J, leaving 8 bases between. The CDR3 covers 15 residues. Treatment denoted: oral pan-JAK inhibitor, 5-10 mg twice daily. Isolated RNA was reverse transcribed into cDNA used as the sequencing template. Assay: immunoSEQ multiplex PCR; the TCRdb copy retains only in-frame clones and omits some. The sample gives about 160,000 clones, about two thirds of which show up once; approximately 0.91% is in the top ten. As for this clone: The antigen remains undetermined.

The rearrangement joins TRBV30 to TRBJ1-6, with D uncertain. The sequence was collected from a human donor with alopecia areata. The sample consisted of CD4+ T cells sorted from blood, taken at week 4, from a patient treated with tofacitinib. CDR3 loop: CAWSRGISYNSPLHF. In nucleotides, the CDR3 is TGTGCCTGGAGTCGGGGAATCTCCTATAATTCACCCCTCCACTTT.